The table lists the clone carrying this T cell receptor beta chain with many counts. The target antigen is unknown. As to time point: pre-sensitization, week 0. Stated treatment: therapeutic diphenylcyclopropenone sensitization with weekly scalp DPC. Patients had alopecia, were aged 18 to 70, and were not pregnant. This entry comes from a study of human T cells and chemical hapten exposure. Overall study context: It was small differences in pooled library volume that mainly caused per-sample TCR yields to vary. Notes on the study in general: As patch test score rose, PT1 expanded TCR counts tended to rise as well. Among expanded TCRs, significantly more large CDR3 similarity clusters formed than among controls.

This CDR3 is 11 amino acids long. J lost 6 bases, V lost 10 bases, and 2 bases had no gene match. Germline assignment: CDR1 LGHDT and CDR2 YNNKEL (reference sequence). From the RACE reads, TCRdb called clonotypes with MiXCR, one entry per CDR3 protein. The repertoire has roughly 380,000 distinct CDR3 sequences, less than 6.5% of them found once; the top ten carry around 2.6%. The TCR comes from a woman aged 45-65 years with alopecia areata. Some clones in this sample may be carry-over from other donors' samples. The rearrangement uses TRBV3-1 and TRBJ2-3, with TRBD2 matching 9 bases. The sample here was whole blood, taken in connection with sensitization to the hapten diphenylcyclopropenone (DPC). The CDR3 sequence: CATLAGDTQYF. The CDR3 DNA reads TGTGCCACCCTAGCGGGGGATACGCAGTATTTT.